Below, 6 T cell receptor beta chains from the same sample are listed, as sequenced in a study of T-cell memory formation after mild COVID-19. TCRdb recomputed calls from the 5' RACE reads with MiXCR, one row per CDR3 protein. The sample consists of roughly 350,000 distinct CDR3 sequences, approximately 27% of them appearing once. Sequencing was performed on PBMCs or a T cell subset sorted from them (not recorded which). The receptor source for this set is an adult woman who had mild COVID-19 (a few samples of this study predate the infection). Cell type and time point are not known.

This clonotype was counted many times. This CDR3 is CASSLQAGQRRSFLYNEQFF. DNA of the CDR3: TGTGCCAGCAGCTTACAGGCGGGGCAGAGACGATCATTCTTGTACAATGAGCAGTTCTTC. This chain links TRBV11-2 with TRBJ2-1; maybe TRBD2 (6 bases). CDR3 length: 20 amino acids. With 2 bases removed from V and 4 bases from J, the gap between germline ends came to 27 bases. Looked up from germline, CDR1 is SGHAT and CDR2 is FQNNGV.

This clonotype was detected a few times. The chain employs TRBV4-2 and TRBJ2-1; D might be TRBD2 (6 bases). Between the trimmed V and J ends, which lost 3 bases and 8 bases, there was a span of 20 bases. The CDR3 has 16 amino acids. Germline V lookup: CDR1 LGHNA, CDR2 YNFKEQ. This CDR3 is CASSHTLGRERDEQFF. Written as DNA, the CDR3 is TGTGCCAGCAGCCACACTTTGGGGCGGGAAAGGGATGAGCAGTTCTTC.

This clonotype was recorded a few times. The chain uses TRBV9 and TRBJ2-5; D possibly corresponds to TRBD2 (6 bases). The CDR3 runs 15 residues. Germline CDR1 is SGDLS and CDR2 is YYNGEE. Trimming removed 0 bases at V and 3 bases at J, with 12 bases between. CDR3 sequence (DNA): TGTGCCAGCAGCGTAGCTACGGCTAGCGAAGAGACCCAGTACTTC. Protein product: CASSVATASEETQYF.

The CDR3 loop is CASSLGVRGNEQYF. The CDR3 nucleotides read TGCGCCAGCAGCTTGGGCGTGAGGGGGAACGAGCAGTACTTC. The chain uses TRBV5-1 and TRBJ2-7; a possible D gene is TRBD1 (6 bases). This CDR3 comprises 14 residues. The V gene's germline CDR1 is SGHRS and CDR2 YFSETQ. With 0 bases removed from V and 5 bases from J, the gap between germline ends came to 12 bases.

This clonotype was found a few times. Relative to the germline gene, one junction end is altered; a read error may explain this. The chain carries TRBV4-1 and TRBJ2-5; TRBD2 might be the D (7 bases). The length of the CDR3 is 16 residues. CDR1 is MGHRA and CDR2 is YSYEKL in the germline V gene. CDR3 sequence reads: CASRQGGAGTQETQYF. The CDR3 nucleotides read TGCGCCAGCAGACAAGGGGGGGCAGGGACCCAAGAGACCCAGTACTTC.

The CDR3 is CASSPSYGGFAEAFF. The CDR3 coding sequence is TGTGCCAGCAGCCCCTCTTATGGGGGGTTCGCTGAAGCTTTCTTT. V usage is TRBV12-3 or TRBV12-4 and J usage is TRBJ1-1; weak D call: TRBD1 (5 bases). The CDR3 is 15 amino acids. The germline V and J ends were trimmed by 6 bases and 6 bases, with 20 bases remaining between them.